The T cell receptor beta chain under discussion was sequenced for a study of cytomegalovirus exposure and HLA in healthy donors. Study-wide findings and caveats: Near-uniform donor sequencing depth was presumed by presence/absence analyses.

This CDR3 spans 16 amino acids. Germline V gene data show CDR1 as MNHNY and CDR2 as SVGAGI (reference sequence). V lost 5 bases, J lost 2 bases, and 10 bases stayed unmatched. A note on this clone: Antigen unknown.

PCR primers comprised 60 Vbeta and 13 Jbeta primers. Produced via immunoSEQ multiplex PCR; TCRdb's table is partial and in-frame only. The sample lists about 130,000 clones, 80% occurring once. This TCR came from a woman in her thirties or forties in good health and CMV-seronegative. The chain couples TRBV6-6 to TRBJ2-3; 7 bases map to TRBD1. The sequencing input was PBMCs. CDR3 sequence reads: CASSRQGSADTDTQYF. The CDR3 region has the DNA TGTGCCAGCAGTCGACAGGGAAGTGCCGACACAGATACGCAGTATTTT.